Listed below are T cell receptor beta chains from one sample, sequenced in a study of response to subunit inactivated influenza vaccine. From the RT-PCR reads, TCRdb called clonotypes with MiXCR, one entry per CDR3 protein. The repertoire has around 580,000 distinct CDR3 sequences, about 12% of them found once; the top ten carry 10%. Sequenced material: PBMCs from blood, taken on the day of vaccination. The receptors were gathered from a man aged 50 to 59 who received an inactivated influenza vaccine. Each CDR3 is given with its conserved first and last residue. A D gene is named only where the DNA matches it firmly. Not all rows give a size; the values are once, few, many and, for expanded clones, a class.

clone size	V gene	D gene	J gene	CDR3 protein	CDR3 DNA
NA	TRBV20-1	TRBD1	TRBJ2-7	CSADTPGQGYEQYF	TGCAGTGCTGATACTCCGGGACAGGGATACGAGCAGTACTTC
NA	TRBV4-2	NA	TRBJ2-2	CASSQGPLGSGGELFF	TGTGCCAGCAGCCAAGGGCCACTCGGAAGTGGCGGGGAGCTGTTTTTT
NA	TRBV6-1	TRBD2	TRBJ2-7	CASKRGLSYEQYF	TGTGCCAGCAAGCGGGGCCTCTCCTACGAGCAGTACTTC
NA	TRBV2	NA	TRBJ2-7	CASMRTIRYYEQYF	TGTGCCAGCATGCGGACTATCAGATACTACGAGCAGTACTTC
few	TRBV27	NA	TRBJ2-7	CASSPLTEPYEQYF	TGTGCCAGCAGTCCCTTGACTGAACCCTACGAGCAGTACTTC
NA	TRBV19	TRBD2	TRBJ2-7	CASSISAGVSYEQYF	TGTGCCAGTAGTATCTCTGCGGGGGTGAGCTACGAGCAGTACTTC
few	TRBV7-6	NA	TRBJ2-3	CASSLAGETDTQYF	TGTGCCAGCAGCTTAGCTGGAGAGACAGATACGCAGTATTTT
NA	TRBV15	NA	TRBJ1-2	CATSSRSSGGYTF	TGTGCCACCAGCTCCCGATCGTCGGGTGGCTACACCTTC
NA	TRBV5-1	NA	TRBJ2-3	CASSRGDNTDTQYF	TGCGCCAGCAGTCGGGGAGATAACACAGATACGCAGTATTTT
NA	TRBV5-5	NA	TRBJ2-1	CARGPGVANEQFF	TGTGCCAGGGGCCCTGGGGTGGCGAATGAGCAGTTCTTC
NA	TRBV12-3/TRBV12-4	NA	TRBJ1-5	CASSLNSYSNQPQHF	TGTGCCAGCAGTTTGAACAGCTATAGCAATCAGCCCCAGCATTTT
few	TRBV20-1	TRBD2	TRBJ2-7	CSARLAGVDYEQYF	TGCAGTGCTAGACTAGCGGGGGTGGACTACGAGCAGTACTTC
NA	TRBV29-1	TRBD2	TRBJ2-3	CSVRTSGRAGHTDTQYF	TGCAGCGTCCGGACTAGCGGGAGGGCTGGGCACACAGATACGCAGTATTTT
many	TRBV29-1	NA	TRBJ2-5	CSVVGQLVETQYF	TGCAGCGTCGTAGGACAATTGGTTGAGACCCAGTACTTC
NA	TRBV12-3/TRBV12-4	NA	TRBJ2-7	CASSFTGNAEQYF	TGTGCCAGCAGTTTCACAGGGAATGCCGAGCAGTACTTC
many	TRBV7-8	NA	TRBJ2-3	CASSPTRGTDTQYF	TGTGCCAGCAGCCCAACTAGGGGTACAGATACGCAGTATTTT
NA	TRBV12-3/TRBV12-4	NA	TRBJ2-2	CASSFSRAGELFF	TGTGCCAGCAGTTTCTCCAGAGCCGGGGAGCTGTTTTTT
few	TRBV20-1	NA	TRBJ1-4	CSAAYRAGEKLFF	TGCAGTGCCGCCTACAGGGCGGGGGAAAAACTGTTTTTT
few	TRBV7-9	NA	TRBJ1-4	CASSLSLRGIEKLFF	TGTGCCAGCAGCTTATCCCTTCGTGGGATTGAAAAACTGTTTTTT
NA	TRBV5-1	TRBD2	TRBJ2-5	CASSLGLAMGETQYF	TGCGCCAGCAGCTTGGGACTAGCGATGGGGGAGACCCAGTACTTC
NA	TRBV24-1	NA	TRBJ2-1	CATSTTSDEQFF	TGTGCCACCAGTACCACCAGCGATGAGCAGTTCTTC
NA	TRBV5-1	NA	TRBJ1-5	CASAVGFNQPQHF	TGCGCCAGCGCAGTCGGCTTCAATCAGCCCCAGCATTTT
NA	TRBV11-2	NA	TRBJ2-6	CATGDGANVLTF	TGTGCCACAGGCGATGGGGCCAACGTCCTGACTTTC
NA	TRBV12-3/TRBV12-4	TRBD2	TRBJ2-7	CASRKGLAGAEQYF	TGTGCCAGCAGGAAGGGACTAGCGGGGGCCGAGCAGTACTTC
few	TRBV7-2	NA	TRBJ2-7	CASSQTVSYEQYF	TGTGCCAGCAGCCAGACGGTCTCCTACGAGCAGTACTTC
NA	TRBV6-2/TRBV6-3	NA	TRBJ2-7	CASSLRGGEYEQYF	TGTGCCAGCAGCCTCAGGGGAGGCGAATACGAGCAGTACTTC
NA	TRBV12-3/TRBV12-4	TRBD2	TRBJ2-3	CASSPSGAGVTDTQYF	TGTGCCAGCAGTCCGAGCGGGGCGGGGGTCACAGATACGCAGTATTTT
few	TRBV11-2	NA	TRBJ1-4	CASSLGLLTTNEKLFF	TGTGCCAGCAGCTTAGGGTTACTTACAACTAATGAAAAACTGTTTTTT
NA	TRBV18	TRBD1	TRBJ1-2	CASSPQTGGPYGYTF	TGTGCCAGCTCACCACAGACAGGGGGCCCCTATGGCTACACCTTC
few	TRBV2	NA	TRBJ1-5	CASSPGRISNQPQHF	TGTGCCAGTTCCCCGGGACGGATTAGCAATCAGCCCCAGCATTTT
many	TRBV28	NA	TRBJ2-3	CASSLSLVSTDTQYF	TGTGCCAGCAGTTTAAGTCTAGTGAGCACAGATACGCAGTATTTT
few	TRBV28	NA	TRBJ2-2	CASSRSSTGELFF	TGTGCCAGCAGTCGATCTTCCACCGGGGAGCTGTTTTTT
many	TRBV12-3/TRBV12-4	NA	TRBJ1-2	CASRGSYRLNYGYTF	TGTGCCAGCAGAGGGTCTTACAGGCTTAACTATGGCTACACCTTC
few	TRBV5-1	TRBD1	TRBJ2-3	CASSWTTGTGFTDTQYF	TGCGCCAGCAGCTGGACAACCGGGACAGGGTTCACAGATACGCAGTATTTT
many	TRBV9	TRBD2	TRBJ2-1	CASAEASGSSYNEQFF	TGTGCCAGCGCGGAGGCTAGCGGGAGCTCCTACAATGAGCAGTTCTTC
few	TRBV7-6	TRBD2	TRBJ2-2	CASSLASGGSPGELFF	TGTGCCAGCAGCTTAGCTTCGGGGGGTTCGCCCGGGGAGCTGTTTTTT
NA	TRBV2	NA	TRBJ1-6	CASSERSSYNSPLHF	TGTGCCAGCAGTGAACGTAGCTCCTATAATTCACCCCTCCACTTT
NA	TRBV20-1	TRBD1	TRBJ1-5	CSARDGTGAGGSNQPQHF	TGCAGTGCTAGAGATGGCACCGGGGCAGGGGGTAGCAATCAGCCCCAGCATTTT
few	TRBV18	TRBD2	TRBJ2-7	CASSPPGSGSFPHEQYF	TGTGCCAGCTCACCACCGGGGAGCGGGAGCTTTCCCCACGAGCAGTACTTC
few	TRBV12-3/TRBV12-4	TRBD1	TRBJ1-1	CASRWTGRETEAFF	TGTGCCAGCAGGTGGACAGGGAGGGAAACTGAAGCTTTCTTT